These T cell receptor beta chains were read from a single sample in a study of cytomegalovirus exposure and HLA in healthy donors. Using immunoSEQ multiplex PCR, the repertoire was profiled, and TCRdb retains in-frame clones only, with some absent. The table lists 150,000 to 200,000 clones, 70% to 80% of them singletons. Input material: PBMCs. The source of these receptors is a woman in her 50s in good health and CMV-seronegative. The CDR3 runs from the conserved cysteine through the conserved F or W. The D gene is left open where the match is weak. Clone size is shown for a subset of rows, as once, few, many or a class of expanded clone.

>TRBV18|TRBJ1-2|TRBD1|NA
CASSPVGQGAPGYTF
TGTGCCAGCTCACCTGTCGGACAGGGGGCGCCGGGCTACACCTTC
>TRBV13|TRBJ2-7|NA|NA
CASSSRTYEQYF
TGTGCCAGCAGCTCCAGGACTTACGAGCAGTACTTC
>TRBV7-9|TRBJ2-7|TRBD1|NA
CASSPKTGDKSSYEQYF
TGTGCCAGCAGCCCAAAGACAGGGGATAAAAGCTCCTACGAGCAGTACTTC
>TRBV9|TRBJ1-1|NA|few
CASSVAAGVRTEAFF
TGTGCCAGCAGCGTAGCGGCAGGGGTTAGGACTGAAGCTTTCTTT
>TRBV5-6|TRBJ1-5|TRBD1|few
CASSFSRGNQPQHF
TGTGCCAGCAGCTTCTCCAGGGGGAATCAGCCCCAGCATTTT
>TRBV27|TRBJ2-7|TRBD2|NA
CASRPSGSSYEQYF
TGTGCCAGCCGGCCTAGCGGCAGCTCCTACGAGCAGTACTTC
>TRBV5-1|TRBJ2-1|TRBD2|NA
CASSLGTSGRAFEQFF
TGCGCCAGCAGCTTGGGGACTAGCGGGAGGGCCTTTGAGCAGTTCTTC
>TRBV5-1|TRBJ2-5|TRBD2|once
CASSQGTSGSPQYF
TGCGCCAGCAGCCAAGGGACTAGCGGGAGCCCCCAGTACTTC
>TRBV19|TRBJ1-5|NA|NA
CATTAIKQGRPSNQPQHF
TGTGCCACCACGGCGATCAAACAGGGCCGGCCTAGTAATCAGCCCCAGCATTTT
>TRBV2|TRBJ1-5|NA|few
CASSDNSNQPQHF
TGTGCCAGCAGCGACAATAGCAATCAGCCCCAGCATTTT
>TRBV9|TRBJ2-7|TRBD2|once
CASSATSGPYEQYF
TGTGCCAGCAGCGCGACTAGCGGGCCTTACGAGCAGTACTTC
>TRBV27|TRBJ1-4|NA|NA
CASSLWTREKLFF
TGTGCCAGCAGTTTATGGACACGCGAAAAACTGTTTTTT
>TRBV4-3|TRBJ2-3|NA|NA
CASSQVATDTQYF
TGCGCCAGCAGCCAAGTAGCGACAGATACGCAGTATTTT
>TRBV4-1|TRBJ1-2|TRBD1|NA
CASSQRDRVNHGYTF
TGCGCCAGCAGCCAGCGGGACAGGGTGAATCATGGCTACACCTTC
>TRBV12-2|TRBJ2-3|NA|NA
CASRSPPRSGGPPDTQYF
TGTGCAAGTCGCTCCCCCCCCCGGAGCGGGGGGCCGCCCGATACGCAGTATTTT
>TRBV28|TRBJ1-2|NA|NA
CASSQTGGGYGYTF
TGTGCCAGCAGTCAAACAGGTGGTGGCTATGGCTACACCTTC
>TRBV5-6|TRBJ1-2|TRBD1|NA
CASSLGGGWGYTF
TGTGCCAGCAGCTTGGGAGGGGGCTGGGGCTACACCTTC
>TRBV6-1|TRBJ1-2|TRBD1|NA
CASNARDRISYGYTF
TGTGCCAGCAATGCCCGGGACAGGATTTCCTATGGCTACACCTTC
>TRBV10-3|TRBJ1-1|TRBD1|once
CAISFTQGAEAFF
TGTGCCATCAGCTTTACACAGGGGGCTGAAGCTTTCTTT
>TRBV5-1|TRBJ2-3|TRBD2|NA
CASSGGGTRSDTQYF
TGCGCCAGCAGCGGGGGGGGGACTAGGTCAGATACGCAGTATTTT
>TRBV7-2|TRBJ1-2|NA|NA
CASSPRTAYGYTF
TGTGCCAGCAGCCCCCGGACAGCCTATGGCTACACCTTC
>TRBV6-1|TRBJ1-1|TRBD1|NA
CATGQGRLTEAFF
TGTGCCACCGGACAGGGACGATTAACTGAAGCTTTCTTT
>TRBV2|TRBJ2-1|NA|NA
CASSERERDMYNEQFF
TGTGCCAGCAGTGAAAGGGAAAGGGACATGTACAATGAGCAGTTCTTC
>TRBV6-1|TRBJ2-5|TRBD2|NA
CASSEMGLAGYQETQYF
TGTGCCAGCAGTGAAATGGGACTAGCGGGGTACCAAGAGACCCAGTACTTC
>TRBV15|TRBJ1-5|NA|few
CATSSSGTVNQPQHF
TGTGCCACCAGCAGTTCAGGGACTGTCAATCAGCCCCAGCATTTT
>TRBV18|TRBJ2-5|NA|NA
CASSRRQGVGGETQYF
TGTGCCAGCTCACGACGCCAAGGGGTGGGAGGAGAGACCCAGTACTTC
>TRBV20-1|TRBJ2-7|NA|NA
CSAANLEQYF
TGCAGTGCTGCGAACTTGGAGCAGTACTTC
>TRBV7-8|TRBJ2-7|TRBD2|NA
CASRFSNPGLAGSGYEQYF
TGTGCCAGCAGATTTTCGAATCCGGGACTAGCGGGCTCTGGGTACGAGCAGTACTTC
>TRBV28|TRBJ2-7|NA|NA
CASSPTGALYEQYF
TGTGCCAGCAGCCCGACAGGAGCTCTCTACGAGCAGTACTTC
>TRBV6-1|TRBJ2-7|TRBD1|NA
CASSPLQGAYEQYF
TGTGCCAGCAGCCCCCTGCAGGGGGCCTACGAGCAGTACTTC
>TRBV2|TRBJ2-5|NA|NA
CASSVMTPQETQYF
TGTGCCAGCAGTGTGATGACACCCCAAGAGACCCAGTACTTC
>TRBV6-1|TRBJ2-7|TRBD1|NA
CASRRQGNYEQYF
TGTGCCAGCAGGAGACAGGGGAACTACGAGCAGTACTTC
>TRBV5-4|TRBJ1-5|TRBD1|NA
CASNMGTGTGTSSEPQHF
TGTGCCAGCAACATGGGGACCGGGACAGGGACCAGTAGTGAGCCCCAGCATTTT
>TRBV9|TRBJ2-5|NA|many
CASSGGRPQETQYF
TGTGCCAGCAGCGGGGGGAGGCCCCAAGAGACCCAGTACTTC
>TRBV7-3|TRBJ1-1|NA|NA
CASSASGSTNTEAFF
TGTGCCAGCAGCGCGTCCGGGTCAACGAACACTGAAGCTTTCTTT
>TRBV7-9|TRBJ2-7|NA|NA
CASSHSFTDEQYF
TGTGCCAGCAGCCACTCCTTCACAGACGAGCAGTACTTC
>TRBV4-2|TRBJ2-2|TRBD1|NA
CASSRQGGTGELFF
TGTGCCAGCAGCCGACAGGGGGGTACCGGGGAGCTGTTTTTT
>TRBV6-5|TRBJ1-1|NA|NA
CASSSPGDMNTEAFF
TGTGCCAGCAGTTCCCCCGGGGACATGAACACTGAAGCTTTCTTT
>TRBV6-1|TRBJ1-1|NA|NA
CASSERRMNTEAFF
TGTGCCAGCAGTGAAAGGCGGATGAACACTGAAGCTTTCTTT
>TRBV5-4|TRBJ2-5|NA|NA
CASSLILARETQYF
TGTGCCAGCAGCTTAATCCTAGCGCGGGAGACCCAGTACTTC
>TRBV6-1|TRBJ2-1|NA|NA
CASRITQGTDEQFF
TGTGCCAGCAGGATTACACAGGGTACCGATGAGCAGTTCTTC
>TRBV5-1|TRBJ1-1|NA|NA
CASSLAVVNEAFF
TGCGCCAGCAGCTTGGCCGTAGTGAATGAAGCTTTCTTT
>TRBV6-5|TRBJ2-3|TRBD2|NA
CASSFGLAVLTDTQYF
TGTGCCAGCAGTTTCGGACTAGCGGTACTCACAGATACGCAGTATTTT
>TRBV7-6|TRBJ1-4|NA|NA
CASSLAGQTKEKLFF
TGTGCCAGCAGCTTAGCGGGGCAGACGAAGGAAAAACTGTTTTTT
>TRBV7-9|TRBJ1-5|NA|few
CASSGGDQPQHF
TGTGCCAGCAGCGGAGGGGATCAGCCCCAGCATTTT
>TRBV14|TRBJ2-2|TRBD2|NA
CASSQSRTSGRTGELFF
TGTGCCAGCAGCCAAAGTAGGACTAGCGGGAGAACCGGGGAGCTGTTTTTT
>TRBV11-2|TRBJ2-1|NA|NA
CASSPGQSDEQFF
TGTGCCAGCAGCCCGGGACAATCGGATGAGCAGTTCTTC
>TRBV27|TRBJ2-1|TRBD2|NA
CASSSGTSGSSEQFF
TGTGCCAGCAGCTCTGGGACTAGCGGGAGCTCGGAGCAGTTCTTC
>TRBV18|TRBJ2-4|NA|NA
CASSPSGILLAKNIQYF
TGTGCCAGCTCACCTTCCGGGATACTACTAGCCAAAAACATTCAGTACTTC